This TCR beta chain was sequenced during a study of blood T cells in healthy people across ages. Next came a second PCR, run for roughly 6 to 11 cycles, which used a sample-barcoded 5' primer along with a J-beta primer mix. Using its own MiXCR run on the 5' RACE reads, TCRdb lists one record per CDR3 protein. The sample lists roughly 800,000 distinct CDR3 sequences; 25% were seen once. Looked up from germline, CDR1 is SGHDT and CDR2 is YYEEEE. J lost 4 bases, V lost 0 bases, and 10 bases had no gene match. This CDR3 spans 18 amino acids. The sample was also linked to a second study, of T cells of mothers and their children. From that second work: Around 3 million TCR beta reads per child versus over 9.5 million per mother.

The rearrangement joins TRBV5-6 to TRBJ2-1; 10 bases map to TRBD2. This receptor was taken from a boy younger than 18 in good health. Material for sequencing was blood. CDR3 sequence (DNA): TGTGCCAGCAGCTTGGAGTCGGGTAGCGGGGGGTATTACAATGAGCAGTTCTTC. Translated: CASSLESGSGGYYNEQFF.